Presented here are 29 T cell receptor beta chains from one specimen sequenced in a study of shared clonotypes between healthy human individuals. Clones were read by immunoSEQ multiplex PCR, and TCRdb kept only the in-frame ones, dropping some. Counted here are around 940,000 clones, approximately 80% occurring once; the ten biggest clones make up approximately 1.5%. Sequencing was carried out using memory CD4+ T cells sorted from blood. The subset was: CD45RA-negative fraction. The receptors stem from a man between 18 and 29 years old in good health.

This chain links TRBV5-1 with TRBJ1-4; 7 bases align to TRBD1. The CDR3 totals 17 residues. The trim removed 4 bases at V and 0 bases at J, leaving 9 bases unmatched. CDR1 and CDR2 (germline): SGHRS, YFSETQ. Here the CDR3 reads CASSMPQGKTTNEKLFF. The CDR3 DNA follows: TGCGCCAGCAGCATGCCACAGGGGAAAACAACTAATGAAAAACTGTTTTTT.

This chain uses TRBV6-5 with TRBJ2-3; 10 bases map to TRBD2. Per the germline V gene, CDR1 is MNHEY and CDR2 is SVGAGI. The CDR3 covers 16 residues. Unmatched junction bases numbered 3, after V lost 0 bases and J lost 3 bases. In nucleotides, the CDR3 is TGTGCCAGCAGTTACTCGAGAGCGGGAGGGACAGATACGCAGTATTTT. Amino acids: CASSYSRAGGTDTQYF.

The CDR3 DNA follows: TGTGCCAGCAGTCAATCACAGGGCGGGCTCTACTTC. Translated: CASSQSQGGLYF. The chain has TRBV6-6 and TRBJ2-7; weak D call: TRBD1 (6 bases). Germline CDR1 reads MNHNY; CDR2 reads SVGAGI (reference sequence). V was pared by 5 bases and J by 13 bases, with 18 bases between. The CDR3 consists of 12 residues.

This chain connects TRBV27 to TRBJ2-3; no reliable D call. Germline-derived CDR1 and CDR2 are MNHEY and SMNVEV (reference sequence). Trimming left V 0 bases short and J 0 bases short, with 7 bases between. The CDR3 has 15 amino acids. In DNA, the CDR3 is TGTGCCAGCAGTTTATCTCTCCTTAGCACAGATACGCAGTATTTT. It translates to CASSLSLLSTDTQYF.

This chain connects TRBV5-4 to TRBJ2-1; 8 bases agree with TRBD1. The CDR3 length is 15 residues. CDR1 is SGHNT and CDR2 is YYREEE in the germline V gene (reference sequence). V trimming: 4 bases; J trimming: 3 bases; junction bases outside the gene matches: 6. CDR3 in amino acids: CASSPTGAVYNEQFF. The CDR3 DNA is TGTGCCAGCAGCCCGACAGGGGCGGTCTACAATGAGCAGTTCTTC.

The V and J genes are TRBV6-1 and TRBJ1-1; D gene unclear. The CDR3 covers 11 residues. V was trimmed by 5 bases and J by 4 bases, leaving 5 bases between them. Germline V gives CDR1 MNHNS, CDR2 SASEGT. CDR3 bases: TGTGCCAGCAGTTGGATCACTGAAGCTTTCTTT. As protein: CASSWITEAFF.

This chain connects TRBV30 to TRBJ1-5, with D hard to call. CDR3 size: 13 residues. Germline assignment: CDR1 GTSNPN and CDR2 SVGIG (reference sequence). The ends were cut back, 2 bases at V and 3 bases at J, with 8 bases in the middle. The CDR3 DNA reads TGTGCCTGGAGTTTCGGCCTCAATCAGCCCCAGCATTTT. It translates to CAWSFGLNQPQHF.

The genes are TRBV19 and TRBJ2-3, with D perhaps TRBD1 (6 bases). Trimming shortened V by 9 bases and J by 6 bases, and 25 bases separated the two germline ends. The CDR3 length is 16 residues. Germline V CDR1 and CDR2: LNHDA, SQIVND (reference sequence). This CDR3 is CASSAGTGQFLDTQYF. Here the CDR3 DNA reads TGTGCCAGCAGTGCCGGGACCGGACAGTTTTTGGATACGCAGTATTTT.

The rearrangement joins TRBV30 to TRBJ2-5; 7 bases are shared with TRBD2. V gave up 2 bases and J gave up 4 bases; unmatched junction bases: 7. Per the germline V gene, CDR1 is GTSNPN and CDR2 is SVGIG (reference sequence). The length of the CDR3 is 14 residues. The CDR3 nucleotides are TGTGCCTGGAGTCCCTTGGGGGGGGGAGAGACCCAGTACTTC. Protein: CAWSPLGGGETQYF. The whole variable domain, filled in from reference TRBV30 and TRBJ2-5, reads SQTIHQWPATLVQPVGSPLSLECTVEGTSNPNLYWYRQAAGRGLQLLFYSVGIGQISSEVPQNLSASRPQDRQFILSSKKLLLSDSGFYLCAWSPLGGGETQYFGPGTRLLVL.

The rearrangement joins TRBV18 to TRBJ2-1; possibly TRBD2 for D (6 bases). V lost 8 bases and J 5 bases, leaving 19 bases between the germline ends. The CDR3 sequence is 15 residues long. The germline V gene encodes CDR1 KGHSH and CDR2 LQKENI. This CDR3 reads CASHNTAGGNNEQFF. The CDR3 region has the DNA TGTGCCAGCCACAACACCGCCGGGGGAAACAATGAGCAGTTCTTC. Full variable domain (remainder filled in from reference TRBV18 and TRBJ2-1): NAGVMQNPRHLVRRRGQEARLRCSPMKGHSHVYWYRQLPEEGLKFMVYLQKENIIDESGMPKERFSAEFPKEGPSILRIQQVVRGDSAAYFCASHNTAGGNNEQFFGPGTRLTVL.

V is TRBV7-9 and J is TRBJ2-7; 10 positions match TRBD1. With 2 bases clipped from V and 1 base from J, the junction kept 5 bases outside the gene matches. The CDR3 extends over 16 amino acids. The germline gives CDR1 SEHNR, CDR2 FQNEAQ (reference sequence). DNA for the CDR3: TGTGCCAGCAGCTTATCGGGACAGGGGAGGTCCTACGAGCAGTACTTC. It encodes CASSLSGQGRSYEQYF.

The DNA for the CDR3 is TGTGCCAGCAGCTCCCCCGACAGGTTCGGGGGGAACACTGAAGCTTTCTTT. Protein: CASSSPDRFGGNTEAFF. The chain has TRBV5-4 and TRBJ1-1; a weak D match, TRBD1 (6 bases). CDR1 and CDR2 (germline): SGHNT, YYREEE (reference sequence). The V and J ends lost 3 bases and 1 base respectively, with 19 bases between them. The CDR3 loop spans 17 amino acids.

The V gene is TRBV18, the J gene TRBJ2-4; 11 bases fit TRBD2. J lost 4 bases, V lost 3 bases, and 2 bases had no gene match. This CDR3 has 15 amino acids. Germline CDR1 and CDR2: KGHSH and LQKENI. CDR3 loop: CASSPGLAVKNIQYF. Written as DNA, the CDR3 is TGTGCCAGCTCACCGGGACTAGCGGTGAAAAACATTCAGTACTTC.

The chain recombines TRBV5-6 with TRBJ2-2, with 8 bases lining up with TRBD1. The CDR3 has 15 amino acids. Germline trimming cut 4 bases from V and 3 bases from J; bases unmatched to any gene: 5. Germline-derived CDR1 and CDR2 are SGHDT and YYEEEE. In DNA form, the CDR3 reads TGTGCCAGCAGCCTGCAGGGGGCGTACACCGGGGAGCTGTTTTTT. It codes for CASSLQGAYTGELFF.

This chain uses TRBV2 with TRBJ1-2, with D maybe TRBD1 (5 bases). Germline lookup yields CDR1 SNHLY and CDR2 FYNNEI. V was clipped by 6 bases and J by 6 bases, with 8 bases between them. This CDR3 has 11 amino acids. The CDR3 region is CASSQGDGYTF. Written as DNA, the CDR3 is TGTGCCAGCAGCCAGGGTGATGGCTACACCTTC.

Notes on this clone: One end of the junction is discordant with germline, which a read error may explain. The V gene is TRBV7-7, the J gene TRBJ2-1, with D possibly TRBD2 on 5 matching bases. Per germline, CDR1 SSHAT and CDR2 FNYEAQ (reference sequence). This CDR3 contains 14 residues. The CDR3 region has the DNA TGTGCTAGCAGCTCGCCGGGCTCGGGGAATGAGCAGTTCTTC. Translation gives CASSSPGSGNEQFF.

The genes are TRBV5-1 and TRBJ2-7; TRBD2 agrees at 10 bases. CDR3 size: 15 residues. Germline trimming cut 3 bases from V and 2 bases from J; bases unmatched to any gene: 5. From germline, CDR1 is SGHRS and CDR2 YFSETQ. The CDR3 loop is CASSSVAGGPYEQYF. CDR3 sequence (DNA): TGCGCCAGCAGCTCGGTAGCGGGGGGCCCCTACGAGCAGTACTTC. The entire variable domain, with the rest obtained from reference TRBV5-1 and TRBJ2-7, is as follows: KAGVTQTPRYLIKTRGQQVTLSCSPISGHRSVSWYQQTPGQGLQFLFEYFSETQRNKGNFPGRFSGRQFSNSRSEMNVSTLELGDSALYLCASSSVAGGPYEQYFGPGTRLTVT.

In this sample, this clone turned up many times. The V gene is TRBV5-1, the J gene TRBJ2-2; D remains ambiguous. With 0 bases removed from V and 7 bases from J, the gap between germline ends came to 7 bases. This CDR3 spans 13 amino acids. Germline lookup yields CDR1 SGHRS and CDR2 YFSETQ. In DNA form, the CDR3 reads TGCGCCAGCAGCTTGGCTATCGGCGGGGAGCTGTTTTTT. Translated: CASSLAIGGELFF.

The V call is TRBV2, the J call TRBJ2-3, with 14 positions matching TRBD2. The germline V gene encodes CDR1 SNHLY and CDR2 FYNNEI. The V and J ends lost 8 bases and 4 bases, in that order; junction bases with no gene match: 8. This CDR3 is built from 16 residues. The CDR3 DNA sequence: TGTGCCAGCCGGCCCCGACTAGCGGGAGGGCCAGATACGCAGTATTTT. It is translated as CASRPRLAGGPDTQYF.

The V call is TRBV28, the J call TRBJ1-2; no firm D call. CDR1 is MDHEN and CDR2 is SYDVKM in the germline V gene. The V gene lost 7 bases and the J gene lost 3 bases, with 12 bases spanning the gap. This CDR3 comprises 13 residues. Here the CDR3 DNA reads TGTGCCAGCACCACCGGGAAGTACTATGGCTACACCTTC. Encoded protein: CASTTGKYYGYTF.

This clone has more than one count but fewer than ten. The V gene is TRBV19, the J gene TRBJ2-1; D ambiguous. V was cut by 1 base and J by 11 bases, with 9 bases left in between. The CDR3 is 12 residues long. Germline CDR1 LNHDA, CDR2 SQIVND (reference sequence). The CDR3 loop is CASSIGETKQFF. CDR3 DNA: TGTGCCAGTAGTATAGGAGAGACGAAGCAGTTCTTC.

This chain links TRBV28 with TRBJ1-4; D is unclear. CDR1 and CDR2 from the germline V gene are MDHEN and SYDVKM. The CDR3 length is 13 residues. CDR3 nucleotides: TGTGCGACCCTCGGGCAGAACAATGAAAAACTGTTTTTT. Protein sequence: CATLGQNNEKLFF.

The gene calls are TRBV21-1 and TRBJ2-7; the DNA was not compared with TRBD2, the D call given in the table. TRBV21-1 is an annotated pseudogene. The length of the CDR3 is 16 residues. The CDR3 DNA reads TGTGCCAGCAGCCAGCGCGGGGGGGAGATCAAGTACGAGCAGTACTTC. This gives the protein CASSQRGGEIKYEQYF.

In nucleotides, the CDR3 is TGTGCCAGCAGCTTAGATCCTAGGCCAGACAGCAATCAGCCCCAGCATTTT. Translating gives CASSLDPRPDSNQPQHF. V gene TRBV7-2 combines with J gene TRBJ1-5; D remains unclear. Trimming shortened V by 1 base and J by 1 base, and 14 bases separated the two germline ends. Per the germline V gene, CDR1 is SGHTA and CDR2 is FQGNSA. The CDR3 totals 17 residues.

This chain connects TRBV19 to TRBJ1-2; D perhaps matches TRBD1 (5 bases). Germline CDR1 and CDR2: LNHDA and SQIVND (reference sequence). The CDR3 length is 16 residues. Trimming took off 0 bases at V and 5 bases at J, with 16 bases between the two ends. The CDR3 DNA follows: TGTGCCAGTAGTATAGAAGGTCAGGGAGCGGGATATGGCTACACCTTC. It specifies CASSIEGQGAGYGYTF. The full variable domain, its missing parts supplied by reference TRBV19 and TRBJ1-2, is DGGITQSPKYLFRKEGQNVTLSCEQNLNHDAMYWYRQDPGQGLRLIYYSQIVNDFQKGDIAEGYSVSREKKESFPLTVTSAQKNPTAFYLCASSIEGQGAGYGYTFGSGTRLTVV.

In its sample, this clone was seen a few times. This chain connects TRBV28 to TRBJ1-5; 9 nucleotides align to TRBD1. The V gene end was trimmed by 6 bases and the J gene end by 7 bases; junction bases not matched to a gene: 13. Germline-derived CDR1 and CDR2 are MDHEN and SYDVKM. The CDR3 is 16 amino acids. CDR3 DNA sequence: TGTGCCAGCAGGATACCGGGACAGGGATTTGGACAGCCCCAGCATTTT. Translated, it gives CASRIPGQGFGQPQHF.

This clone was picked up a small number of times. At the DNA level, this CDR3 is encoded by other sequences in the same sample as well. The rearrangement uses TRBV30 and TRBJ1-1; D is uncertain. Trimming removed 0 bases at V and 1 base at J, with 3 bases between. The CDR3 has 12 residues. Germline lookup yields CDR1 GTSNPN and CDR2 SVGIG (reference sequence). This chain's CDR3 is CAWSVRNTEAFF. The CDR3 DNA follows: TGTGCCTGGAGTGTAAGGAACACTGAAGCTTTCTTT.

As for this clone: The junction differs from germline at one of its ends, possibly a read error. This chain connects TRBV10-2 to TRBJ2-4; 9 nucleotides match TRBD2. The CDR3 spans 18 residues. The germline V gene has CDR1 WSHSY and CDR2 SAAADI. CDR3 coding DNA: TGCGCCGGCAGTGAGCGGGTAGCGGGGGATTTAGCCAAAAACATTCAGTACTTC. Its protein is CAGSERVAGDLAKNIQYF.

The rearrangement uses TRBV4-3 and TRBJ1-5; D not certain. The CDR3 covers 15 residues. The germline V and J ends were trimmed by 0 bases and 2 bases, with 8 bases remaining between them. Germline V lookup: CDR1 LGHNA, CDR2 YSLEER. CDR3 residues: CASSQDGRGNQPQHF. CDR3 bases: TGCGCCAGCAGCCAAGACGGTCGAGGCAATCAGCCCCAGCATTTT.